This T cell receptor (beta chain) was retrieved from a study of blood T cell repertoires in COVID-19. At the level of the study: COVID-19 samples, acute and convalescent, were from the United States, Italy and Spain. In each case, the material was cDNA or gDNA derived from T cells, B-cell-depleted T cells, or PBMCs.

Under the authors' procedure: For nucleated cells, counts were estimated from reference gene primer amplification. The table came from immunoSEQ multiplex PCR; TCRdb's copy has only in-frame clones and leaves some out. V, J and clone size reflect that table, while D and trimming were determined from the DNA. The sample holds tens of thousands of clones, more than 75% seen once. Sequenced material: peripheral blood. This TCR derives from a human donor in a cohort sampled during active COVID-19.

In DNA, the CDR3 is TGTGCCAGCAGCCCCCTAAGCTTCACCGGGGAGCTGTTTTTT. Its protein product is CASSPLSFTGELFF. This rearrangement joins TRBV3-1 (or the pseudogene TRBV3-2) to TRBJ2-2; D is uncertain. The V end lost 4 bases, the J end lost 4 bases, and 10 bases lay between the germline ends. The germline gives CDR1 LGHDT, CDR2 YNNKEL (reference sequence). The CDR3 is made up of 14 amino acids.